What follows is one T cell receptor (beta chain) and its context. Its antigen is unidentified. The V gene's germline CDR1 is MNHEY and CDR2 SMNVEV (reference sequence). Between the trimmed V and J ends, which lost 4 bases and 4 bases, there was a span of 21 bases. There are 17 residues in the CDR3. TCRdb ran MiXCR on the reads and lists one entry per CDR3 protein. Of 300,000 to 400,000 distinct CDR3 sequences in the sample, almost 30% were seen once. These data originate in a study of T cell repertoires in cytomegalovirus infection. Whole-study context: Matching HLA type and CMV infection were both indicated by public TCR beta signatures.

Study-wide points: Cumulative frequency of public TCR beta families picked out carriers of CMV plus the relevant HLA.

Source: cultured PBMCs, taken from culture after CMV antigen stimulation. The rearrangement links TRBV27 to TRBJ2-3, with unresolved D. This TCR was recovered from a human donor in good health (CMV status not recorded). Some clones in this sample may be carry-over from other donors' samples. The CDR3 DNA reads TGTGCCAGCAGTTCCCCGCGACTTATTCCTCCTCCAGATACGCAGTATTTT. It is translated as CASSSPRLIPPPDTQYF.